The source of this TCR beta chain is a study of blood T cell repertoires in COVID-19. Background on the study: COVID-19 samples collected from the United States, Italy and Spain covered acute and convalescent phases. From T cells, B-cell-depleted T cells, or PBMCs came the material, which was cDNA or gDNA.

Authors' methods: Amplification from reference gene primers served as the basis for estimated nucleated cell counts. Data came from immunoSEQ multiplex PCR; TCRdb stores just in-frame clones and leaves some out. V and J calls plus clone size are reproduced from that table; the DNA served to infer D and trimming. The sample yields approximately 150,000 clones, roughly nine tenths seen once. Germline CDR1 is SGHTA and CDR2 is FQGNSA. V was shortened by 2 bases and J by 1 base, with 11 bases between the two germline ends. The CDR3 totals 15 residues. Sample: peripheral blood. This TCR was sampled from a human donor in a cohort sampled during active COVID-19. The gene calls are TRBV7-2 and TRBJ2-5, with D maybe TRBD1 (5 bases). The CDR3 loop is CASSLQPGPQETQYF. CDR3 bases: TGTGCCAGCAGCTTACAGCCAGGGCCCCAAGAGACCCAGTACTTC.